The clone carrying this T cell receptor beta chain came up once. Generated by immunoSEQ multiplex PCR, the TCRdb table keeps only in-frame clones and is missing some. Of approximately 88,000 clones detected, around 94% appear once; the ten largest clones hold under 0.85%. This specimen comes from a study of T cell changes during pregnancy in multiple sclerosis. Trimming removed 5 bases at V and 2 bases at J, with 19 bases between. The CDR3 runs 17 residues. Germline V gene sequence: CDR1 LGHNT, CDR2 FRNRAP. The V and J genes are TRBV12-5 and TRBJ1-5, with D possibly being TRBD1 (5 bases). This clonotype was sampled from a female donor with multiple sclerosis, enrolled in a pregnancy study. The sequenced sample was peripheral blood, obtained in the third trimester of pregnancy. CDR3 sequence (DNA): TGTGCTAGTGGTAGCGCAGGCAGGGTAAGGGGCAATCAGCCCCAGCATTTT. Amino acids: CASGSAGRVRGNQPQHF.